This entry lists 32 T cell receptor beta chains sequenced from one sample in a study of identical twins. TCRdb passed the 5' RACE reads through MiXCR, listing each CDR3 protein once. The table has about 240,000 distinct CDR3 sequences, roughly 10% seen once; the top ten hold approximately 11%. What was sequenced was memory T cells sorted from blood. Receptor source: a man aged 50-60 years in good health.

J is TRBJ1-2 and V is TRBV7-2, with a possible D match to TRBD1 (5 bases). The germline gives CDR1 SGHTA, CDR2 FQGNSA. The CDR3 extends over 15 amino acids. The V end lost 5 bases, the J end lost 4 bases, and 17 bases lay between the germline ends. For the CDR3, the DNA is TGTGCCAGCAGCCCATCCTCGACAGACACCTATGGCTACACCTTC. This codes for CASSPSSTDTYGYTF.

The V gene is TRBV9, the J gene TRBJ2-1; 9 nucleotides line up with TRBD1. Germline V lookup: CDR1 SGDLS, CDR2 YYNGEE. The CDR3 extends over 15 amino acids. Trimming at V came to 6 bases and at J to 2 bases, leaving 6 bases not matched to a gene. Here the CDR3 DNA reads TGTGCCAGCAACCTGGGACAGGGACCCTACAATGAGCAGTTCTTC. This gives the protein CASNLGQGPYNEQFF. Combining the CDR3 with reference TRBV9 and TRBJ2-1 gives the whole variable domain DSGVTQTPKHLITATGQRVTLRCSPRSGDLSVYWYQQSLDQGLQFLIQYYNGEERAKGNILERFSAQQFPDLHSELNLSSLELGDSALYFCASNLGQGPYNEQFFGPGTRLTVL.

This clonotype was observed many times. This rearrangement joins TRBV5-1 to TRBJ2-7; 8 bases are shared with TRBD2. V trimming: 4 bases; J trimming: 2 bases; junction bases outside the gene matches: 8. CDR3 length equals 15 residues. CDR1 SGHRS and CDR2 YFSETQ come from the germline V gene. The CDR3 reads CASSPESGSAYEQYF. Here the CDR3 DNA reads TGCGCCAGCAGCCCTGAGAGCGGGAGTGCCTACGAGCAGTACTTC.

This clonotype occurred a few times. The chain recombines TRBV28 with TRBJ2-1; TRBD1 might be the D (6 bases). The CDR3 is made up of 15 amino acids. Per the germline V gene, CDR1 is MDHEN and CDR2 is SYDVKM. The germline V and J ends were trimmed by 6 bases and 5 bases, with 17 bases remaining between them. CDR3 sequence reads: CASSLTGTSDNEQFF. CDR3 nucleotide sequence: TGTGCCAGCAGCCTAACCGGGACATCCGACAATGAGCAGTTCTTC. The whole variable domain, remainder taken from reference TRBV28 and TRBJ2-1, is DVKVTQSSRYLVKRTGEKVFLECVQDMDHENMFWYRQDPGLGLRLIYFSYDVKMKEKGDIPEGYSVSREKKERFSLILESASTNQTSMYLCASSLTGTSDNEQFFGPGTRLTVL.

V and J are TRBV6-2 or TRBV6-3 and TRBJ2-7; 11 bases line up with TRBD1. The CDR3 has 15 amino acids. The J segment lost 3 bases and the V segment lost 5 bases, leaving 6 bases of the junction unmatched. Germline V lookup: CDR1 MNHEY, CDR2 SVGEGT. This CDR3 is CASSIPGQGVYEQYF. The CDR3 region has the DNA TGTGCCAGCAGTATCCCGGGACAGGGGGTCTACGAGCAGTACTTC.

The gene calls are TRBV4-3 and TRBJ2-1; D is undetermined. CDR3 length: 13 residues. V was trimmed by 3 bases and J by 8 bases, leaving 11 bases between them. In germline, CDR1 is LGHNA, CDR2 YSLEER. The CDR3 sequence: CASSHSPLDEQFF. The CDR3 region has the DNA TGCGCCAGCAGCCACAGTCCTTTGGATGAGCAGTTCTTC.

The chain carries TRBV6-1 and TRBJ2-3, with D possibly TRBD2 on 6 matching bases. The CDR3 loop spans 18 amino acids. Germline assignment: CDR1 MNHNS and CDR2 SASEGT. V lost 5 bases and J lost 1, with 22 bases in between. CDR3 sequence: CASSPQRGVGGGTDTQYF. CDR3 DNA: TGTGCCAGCAGTCCGCAAAGAGGAGTAGGAGGGGGCACAGATACGCAGTATTTT.

The sample holds many counts of this clonotype. V is TRBV7-2 and J is TRBJ2-4, with 8 bases matching TRBD1. The germline V gene has CDR1 SGHTA and CDR2 FQGNSA. This CDR3 is 13 amino acids long. J gave up 8 bases and V 5 bases, and 5 bases lay outside the gene matches. The CDR3 DNA follows: TGTGCCAGCAGCCAGATGACAGGGGACATTCAGTACTTC. It yields the protein CASSQMTGDIQYF. Filled out from reference TRBV7-2 and TRBJ2-4, the complete variable domain reads GAGVSQSPSNKVTEKGKDVELRCDPISGHTALYWYRQSLGQGLEFLIYFQGNSAPDKSGLPSDRFSAERTGGSVSTLTIQRTQQEDSAVYLCASSQMTGDIQYFGAGTRLSVL.

In its sample, this clonotype was seen many times. This sequence joins TRBV4-3 and TRBJ2-1, with D maybe TRBD1 (6 bases). The CDR3 consists of 16 residues. Trimming took 0 bases from V and 4 from J, leaving 13 bases between them. Germline CDR1 and CDR2: LGHNA and YSLEER. The CDR3 is CASSQDWGQLYNEQFF. CDR3 DNA: TGCGCCAGCAGCCAAGATTGGGGGCAACTTTACAATGAGCAGTTCTTC.

This clonotype was seen repeatedly, ten times or more. The chain has TRBV6-6 and TRBJ1-2; maybe TRBD1 (5 bases). Trimming removed 5 bases from V and 4 bases from J, with 11 bases in between. Germline V lookup: CDR1 MNHNY, CDR2 SVGAGI (reference sequence). CDR3 length equals 13 residues. The CDR3 sequence: CASSAGSGYGYTF. The CDR3, as DNA: TGTGCCAGCAGTGCAGGGTCGGGCTATGGCTACACCTTC.

This clonotype was recorded many times. In DNA, the CDR3 is TGTGCCAGCAGTTTCCCGGGACAGGGCGGCTCCTACGAGCAGTACTTC. It codes for CASSFPGQGGSYEQYF. The chain carries TRBV28 and TRBJ2-7, with TRBD1 identical over 9 bases. CDR3 size: 16 residues. Germline V gene data show CDR1 as MDHEN and CDR2 as SYDVKM. J lost 0 bases, V lost 3 bases, and 6 bases had no gene match. The entire variable domain, with the rest obtained from reference TRBV28 and TRBJ2-7, is as follows: DVKVTQSSRYLVKRTGEKVFLECVQDMDHENMFWYRQDPGLGLRLIYFSYDVKMKEKGDIPEGYSVSREKKERFSLILESASTNQTSMYLCASSFPGQGGSYEQYFGPGTRLTVT.

In regard to this clonotype: Sequence at one end of the junction differs from germline and may be a read error. The V gene is TRBV20-1, the J gene TRBJ2-1; D could derive from TRBD1 or TRBD2 (5 bases each). This CDR3 region has 17 residues. Germline-derived CDR1 and CDR2 are DFQATT and SNEGSKA (reference sequence). Here the CDR3 reads CSAGDPGPLGSYNEQFF. The CDR3 DNA reads TGCAGTGCTGGAGACCCGGGACCTCTGGGGTCCTACAATGAGCAGTTCTTC.

J is TRBJ2-1 and V is TRBV4-1; 9 bases map to TRBD1. This CDR3 has 17 amino acids. In germline, CDR1 is MGHRA, CDR2 YSYEKL. Germline trimming cut 2 bases from V and 4 bases from J; bases unmatched to any gene: 9. The CDR3 nucleotides are TGCGCCAGCAGCCAATACTTTCGGACAGGGGCGTACAATGAGCAGTTCTTC. It specifies CASSQYFRTGAYNEQFF.

This clonotype was detected once. V gene TRBV24-1 combines with J gene TRBJ1-5; no clear D gene. CDR3 size: 16 residues. Germline CDR1 KGHDR, CDR2 SFDVKD. V lost 3 bases, J lost 0 bases, and 11 bases lay in between. CDR3 DNA sequence: TGTGCCACCAGTGATGGACGGCGATATAGCAATCAGCCCCAGCATTTT. As protein: CATSDGRRYSNQPQHF.

In its sample, this clonotype was seen many times. The chain carries TRBV7-2 and TRBJ2-7; no firm D call. This CDR3 spans 12 amino acids. Germline V gene lookup returns CDR1 SGHTA and CDR2 FQGNSA. Trimming stripped 4 bases from V and 0 bases from J, with 4 bases between. The CDR3 region is CASSYSSYEQYF. The CDR3 DNA reads TGTGCCAGCAGCTATAGCTCCTACGAGCAGTACTTC.

This clonotype has more than one count but fewer than ten. The chain uses TRBV19 and TRBJ2-7, with D uncertain. Germline-derived CDR1 and CDR2 are LNHDA and SQIVND (reference sequence). The CDR3 runs to 14 residues. The V gene lost 2 bases and the J gene lost 2 bases, with 10 bases spanning the gap. The CDR3 is CASSIRQTTYEQYF. In DNA, the CDR3 is TGTGCCAGTAGTATACGACAAACAACCTACGAGCAGTACTTC.

The rearrangement joins TRBV27 to TRBJ2-5; 8 bases are shared with TRBD1. This CDR3 region has 18 residues. The V gene's germline CDR1 is MNHEY and CDR2 SMNVEV (reference sequence). With V trimmed by 5 bases and J by 5 bases, 19 bases remained unmatched. Written as DNA, the CDR3 is TGTGCCAGCAGTGATACACTTGCAGGGGGCGGGTTTGCGGAGACCCAGTACTTC. Encoded protein: CASSDTLAGGGFAETQYF.

This clonotype was detected many times. The DNA of the CDR3 is TGCGCCAGCAGCCAAGTCATTGGGACCTACAATGAGCAGTTCTTC. Protein: CASSQVIGTYNEQFF. The genes are TRBV4-1 and TRBJ2-1, with D uncertain. This CDR3 contains 15 residues. The V end was cut by 1 base, the J end by 2 bases, with 9 bases between. In germline, CDR1 is MGHRA, CDR2 YSYEKL.

This rearrangement joins TRBV12-3 or TRBV12-4 to TRBJ1-1, with D uncertain. V dropped 7 bases and J dropped 0 bases, with 12 bases sitting between them. The CDR3 covers 14 residues. The CDR3 DNA is TGTGCCAGCACCGCGGCCCGCTTGAACACTGAAGCTTTCTTT. Amino acid sequence: CASTAARLNTEAFF.

This clonotype has just a few counts. This chain uses TRBV20-1 with TRBJ2-7; the D gene is possibly TRBD1 (5 bases). Germline V gene data show CDR1 as DFQATT and CDR2 as SNEGSKA (reference sequence). The CDR3 totals 13 residues. Trimming took 1 base from V and 0 from J, leaving 7 bases between them. For the CDR3, the DNA is TGCAGTGCTAGAGGACAGAGCTCCTACGAGCAGTACTTC. Protein product: CSARGQSSYEQYF.

This clonotype was counted ten times or more. The J gene is TRBJ1-4, the V gene TRBV3-1; D is undetermined. V gave up 3 bases and J gave up 11 bases, with 16 bases separating them. Germline CDR1 and CDR2: LGHDT and YNNKEL (reference sequence). CDR3 length: 14 residues. This chain's CDR3 is CASSQKGLVEKLFF. In DNA form, the CDR3 reads TGTGCCAGCAGCCAGAAAGGGCTGGTGGAGAAACTGTTTTTT.

This clonotype has just a few counts. The chain recombines TRBV7-2 with TRBJ2-1; 8 bases map to TRBD2. The CDR3 is 15 residues long. The germline CDR1 and CDR2 sequences are SGHTA and FQGNSA. The trim removed 5 bases at V and 4 bases at J, leaving 7 bases unmatched. The CDR3 sequence: CASSRSGTTYNEQFF. Here the CDR3 DNA reads TGTGCCAGCAGCCGTAGCGGGACCACTTACAATGAGCAGTTCTTC.

Many counts were recorded for this clonotype. V and J are TRBV5-1 and TRBJ2-3; TRBD1 matches 11 bases. After removal of 4 bases from V and 4 bases from J, the junction contained 5 bases not matched to a gene. Germline CDR1 and CDR2: SGHRS and YFSETQ. The CDR3 is made up of 15 amino acids. CDR3 bases: TGCGCCAGCAGCGGGTGGACAGGGGGCGCAGATACGCAGTATTTT. Protein product: CASSGWTGGADTQYF.

This clonotype was detected a few times. The chain joins TRBV27 to TRBJ1-2, with 7 bases lining up with TRBD1. J lost 6 bases, V lost 3 bases, and 7 bases had no gene match. The CDR3 covers 14 residues. CDR1 is MNHEY and CDR2 is SMNVEV in the germline V gene (reference sequence). The CDR3 is CASSFRGRSDGYTF. CDR3 coding DNA: TGTGCCAGCAGTTTTAGGGGGCGTTCGGATGGCTACACCTTC.

The table lists this clonotype with many counts. The V call is TRBV7-8, the J call TRBJ2-3; D possibly uses TRBD1 or TRBD2 (6 bases each). CDR1 and CDR2 from the germline V gene are SGHVS and FQNEAQ. Trimming took 9 bases from V and 3 from J, leaving 13 bases between them. There are 13 residues in the CDR3. The CDR3 DNA sequence: TGTGCCAGTGAGGAGGGGGAAACAGATACGCAGTATTTT. Amino acid sequence: CASEEGETDTQYF.

The V call is TRBV4-3, the J call TRBJ1-2; D unclear. Germline-derived CDR1 and CDR2 are LGHNA and YSLEER. The CDR3 contains 15 residues. Trimming took off 0 bases at V and 0 bases at J, with 8 bases between the two ends. CDR3 DNA sequence: TGCGCCAGCAGCCAAGAGGTGACACCTAACTATGGCTACACCTTC. Translating gives CASSQEVTPNYGYTF.

This clonotype was detected ten times or more. The chain employs TRBV12-3 or TRBV12-4 and TRBJ2-1; D call uncertain. CDR3 length equals 14 residues. Trimming left V 8 bases short and J 2 bases short, with 13 bases between. The CDR3 region is CASRPISPYNEQFF. The CDR3 coding sequence is TGTGCCAGCCGACCCATTTCTCCCTACAATGAGCAGTTCTTC.

Ten or more counts support this clonotype. This chain connects TRBV20-1 to TRBJ1-1; tentatively, D is TRBD1 (6 bases). CDR3 length: 14 amino acids. V lost 6 bases, J lost 2 bases, and 16 bases lay in between. The germline V gene encodes CDR1 DFQATT and CDR2 SNEGSKA (reference sequence). The CDR3 DNA sequence: TGCAGTGCGCGGTCGACGGACAGAAACACTGAAGCTTTCTTT. Amino acids: CSARSTDRNTEAFF.

This clonotype has at least ten counts. The chain joins TRBV4-1 to TRBJ2-7; 9 positions agree with TRBD1. V lost 0 bases and J lost 3; bases outside the gene matches: 6. The CDR3 sequence is 16 residues long. CDR1 is MGHRA and CDR2 is YSYEKL in the germline V gene. CDR3 residues: CASSQEGTGRVYEQYF. For the CDR3, the DNA is TGCGCCAGCAGCCAAGAGGGGACAGGGAGGGTCTACGAGCAGTACTTC.

This clonotype has a handful of counts. V and J are TRBV12-3 or TRBV12-4 and TRBJ1-5; D is unresolved. The CDR3 sequence is 16 residues long. Trimming took off 0 bases at V and 4 bases at J, with 13 bases between the two ends. CDR3 residues: CASSLASNSGNQPQHF. The CDR3 DNA reads TGTGCCAGCAGTTTAGCGTCAAATAGTGGGAATCAGCCCCAGCATTTT.

At least ten counts were recorded for this clonotype. The genes are TRBV11-2 and TRBJ2-3; TRBD2 aligns across 11 bases. In germline, CDR1 is SGHAT, CDR2 FQNNGV. V was pared by 1 base and J by 8 bases, with 14 bases of the junction left unmatched. CDR3 length equals 18 residues. Here the CDR3 DNA reads TGTGCCAGCAGCTTAGTAGCTAGCGGGGGGTCGACGGGAGGTACGCAGTATTTT. Translating it yields CASSLVASGGSTGGTQYF. Based on the CDR3 plus reference TRBV11-2 and TRBJ2-3, the full variable domain is EAGVAQSPRYKIIEKRQSVAFWCNPISGHATLYWYQQILGQGPKLLIQFQNNGVVDDSQLPKDRFSAERLKGVDSTLKIQPAKLEDSAVYLCASSLVASGGSTGGTQYFGPGTRLTVL.

This clonotype was observed a handful of times. This chain uses TRBV28 with TRBJ1-1; the D is unclear. CDR3 length equals 14 residues. V was trimmed by 3 bases and J by 5 bases, leaving 13 bases between them. Germline V gene lookup returns CDR1 MDHEN and CDR2 SYDVKM. Here the CDR3 DNA reads TGTGCCAGCAGTTTCCCGGACCGGGAGACTGAAGCTTTCTTT. Translation: CASSFPDRETEAFF.